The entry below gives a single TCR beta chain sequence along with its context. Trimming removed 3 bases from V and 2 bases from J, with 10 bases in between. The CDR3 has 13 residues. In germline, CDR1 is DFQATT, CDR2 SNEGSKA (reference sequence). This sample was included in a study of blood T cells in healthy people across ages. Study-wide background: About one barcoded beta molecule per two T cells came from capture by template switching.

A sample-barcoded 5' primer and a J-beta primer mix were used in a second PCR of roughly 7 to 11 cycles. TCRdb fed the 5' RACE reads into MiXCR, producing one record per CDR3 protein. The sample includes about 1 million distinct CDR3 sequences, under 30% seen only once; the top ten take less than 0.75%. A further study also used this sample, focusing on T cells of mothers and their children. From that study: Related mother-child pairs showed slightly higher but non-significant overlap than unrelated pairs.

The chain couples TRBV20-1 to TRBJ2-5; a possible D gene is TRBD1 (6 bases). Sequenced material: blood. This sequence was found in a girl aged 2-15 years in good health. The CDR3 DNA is TGCAGTGCTAGCGGACAGCTTCAAGAGACCCAGTACTTC. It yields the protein CSASGQLQETQYF.